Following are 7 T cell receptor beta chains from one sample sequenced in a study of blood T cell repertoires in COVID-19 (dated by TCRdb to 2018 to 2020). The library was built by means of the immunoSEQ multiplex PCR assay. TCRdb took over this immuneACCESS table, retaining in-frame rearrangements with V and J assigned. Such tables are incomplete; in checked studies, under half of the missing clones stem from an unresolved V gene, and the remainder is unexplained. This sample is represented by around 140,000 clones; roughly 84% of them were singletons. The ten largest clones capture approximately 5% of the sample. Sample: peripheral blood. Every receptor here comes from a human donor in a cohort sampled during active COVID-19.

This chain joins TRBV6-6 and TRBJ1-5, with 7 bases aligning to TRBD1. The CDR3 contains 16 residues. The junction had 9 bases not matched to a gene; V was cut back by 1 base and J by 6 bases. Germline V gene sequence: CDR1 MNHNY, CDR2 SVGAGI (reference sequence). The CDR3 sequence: CASSYFGRRQGQPQHF. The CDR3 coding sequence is TGTGCCAGCAGTTACTTTGGGAGGAGACAGGGTCAGCCCCAGCATTTT.

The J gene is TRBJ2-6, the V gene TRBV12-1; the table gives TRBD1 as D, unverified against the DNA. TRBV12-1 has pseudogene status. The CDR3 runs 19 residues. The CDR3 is CASFSYPGQGAYGANVLTF. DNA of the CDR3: TGTGCCAGCTTTTCTTACCCGGGACAGGGGGCTTATGGGGCCAACGTCCTGACTTTC.

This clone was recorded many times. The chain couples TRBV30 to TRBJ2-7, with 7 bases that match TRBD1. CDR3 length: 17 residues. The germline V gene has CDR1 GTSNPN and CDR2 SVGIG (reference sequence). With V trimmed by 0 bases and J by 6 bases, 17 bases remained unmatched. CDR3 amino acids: CAWSVRAETGPPGEQYV. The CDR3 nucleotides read TGTGCCTGGAGTGTACGCGCCGAGACAGGGCCACCGGGCGAGCAGTACGTC.

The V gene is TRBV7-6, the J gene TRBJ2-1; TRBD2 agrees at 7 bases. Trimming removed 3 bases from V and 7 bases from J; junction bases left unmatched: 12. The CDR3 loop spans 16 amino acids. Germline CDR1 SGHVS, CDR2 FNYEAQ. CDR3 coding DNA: TGTGCCAGCAGCTTTAGAATCGCGGGGGAAGGTAATGAGCAGTTCTTC. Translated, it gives CASSFRIAGEGNEQFF.

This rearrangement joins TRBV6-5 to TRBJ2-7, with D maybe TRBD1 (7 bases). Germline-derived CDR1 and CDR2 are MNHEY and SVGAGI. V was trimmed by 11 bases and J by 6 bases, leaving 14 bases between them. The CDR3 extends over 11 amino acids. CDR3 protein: CAGGTATEQYV. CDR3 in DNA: TGTGCCGGCGGGACAGCCACCGAGCAGTACGTC.

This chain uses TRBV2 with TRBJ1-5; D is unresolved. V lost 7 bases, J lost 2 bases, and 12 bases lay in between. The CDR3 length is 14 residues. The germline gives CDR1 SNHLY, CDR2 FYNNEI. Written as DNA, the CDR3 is TGTGCCAGCAAGCTATCCGGTGGCAATCAGCCCCAGCATTTT. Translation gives CASKLSGGNQPQHF.

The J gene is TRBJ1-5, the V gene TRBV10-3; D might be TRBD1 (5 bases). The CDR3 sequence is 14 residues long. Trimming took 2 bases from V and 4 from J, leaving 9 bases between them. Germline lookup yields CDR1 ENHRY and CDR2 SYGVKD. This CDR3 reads CAISEGQGNQPQHF. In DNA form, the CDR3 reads TGTGCCATCAGTGAGGGCCAGGGTAATCAGCCCCAGCATTTT.